These 2 T cell receptor beta chains share one sample of origin, sequenced in a study of blood T cell repertoires in COVID-19. Profiled with immunoSEQ multiplex PCR; TCRdb holds only in-frame clones, not every one. Among a few hundred thousand clones, roughly nine tenths were seen once, and the ten largest hold about 1.7%. Sequences were obtained from PBMCs or T cells enriched from blood (not recorded which). These receptors originate from a woman aged 30 to 39 who had recovered from COVID-19.

The V gene is TRBV7-9, the J gene TRBJ1-6; D is perhaps TRBD1 (6 bases). The germline V gene has CDR1 SEHNR and CDR2 FQNEAQ (reference sequence). Trimming left V 8 bases short and J 7 bases short, with 21 bases between. The length of the CDR3 is 16 residues. CDR3 nucleotide sequence: TGTGCCAGCGGCATGGGGGGGGGACAAGTCAATTCACCCCTCCACTTT. It yields the protein CASGMGGGQVNSPLHF.

The V call is TRBV27, the J call TRBJ2-3, with D perhaps TRBD2 (6 bases). The V and J ends lost 4 bases and 2 bases respectively, with 13 bases between them. The CDR3 loop spans 15 amino acids. Per germline, CDR1 MNHEY and CDR2 SMNVEV (reference sequence). CDR3 sequence (DNA): TGTGCCAGCAGTTCCCGGGACTTCTACACAGATACGCAGTATTTT. Protein: CASSSRDFYTDTQYF.